This T cell receptor beta chain originates from a study of T cells in Graves' hyperthyroidism and ophthalmopathy. At least 3 on the Clinical Activity Score was recorded for ophthalmopathy patients, who also had NOSPECS grade at least 4 and duration under 3 months. Patients showing uncontrolled infection, other autoimmune disease, pregnancy or lactation were ineligible. Orbital computed tomography, thyroid ultrasound, serum thyroxine and TRAb, and clinical symptoms together informed the diagnoses. The source material, RNA transcripts, was used to amplify TCR beta CDR3 regions. Initially, a first-round RT-PCR of the TCR CDR3 employed the HTBI primer set. MiXCR, run by TCRdb on the multiplex PCR reads, gives a single entry per CDR3 protein. Among about 500,000 distinct CDR3 sequences listed, over 15% were seen once. The J segment lost 10 bases and the V segment lost 2 bases, leaving 14 bases of the junction unmatched. This CDR3 comprises 17 residues. CDR1 and CDR2 (germline): MDHEN, SYDVKM.

Study conclusions and caveats: Blood also contained most expanded thyroid clonotypes above 0.001.

This clonotype was recorded many times. Its specificity is unknown. The specimen sequenced was blood. The receptor was derived from a woman under 30 with Graves' ophthalmopathy. The chain links TRBV28 to TRBJ1-6, with 7 bases aligning to TRBD1. CDR3 sequence (DNA): TGTGCCAGCAGTTTACCCCGGACAGGCCCTGGGGGATCACCCCTCCACTTT. Translated, it gives CASSLPRTGPGGSPLHF.